This T cell receptor beta chain was profiled in a study of cytomegalovirus exposure and HLA in healthy donors. Study results and caveats: HLA allele associations emerged for fewer than 20,000 TCR beta sequences in a later analysis, at 0.05 false discovery rate.

PCR involved 60 Vbeta and 13 Jbeta primers. Per the study methods: Unique TCR beta chains totaled roughly 80 million in a later count, with approximately 11 million of them shared. Assay used: immunoSEQ multiplex PCR; TCRdb lists only in-frame clones, some missing. The V and J calls and clone size come from that table; D and trimming were worked out from the DNA. The sample contains 180,000 or so clones, 9.5% of which appear only once. This CDR3 spans 15 amino acids. CDR1 and CDR2 from the germline V gene are SQVTM and ANQGSEA. V shed 6 bases and J shed 4 bases, with 21 bases lying between them. A remark on this clone: Its antigen is still unknown.

The sequence derives from a woman aged 25 to 45 in good health and CMV-seropositive. Sequenced sample: PBMCs. The chain is built from TRBV29-1 and TRBJ2-5; possibly TRBD2 for D (7 bases). The CDR3 DNA sequence: TGCAGCGTGAATGGGGGGGCCGCGATGGGAGAGACCCAGTACTTC. It yields the protein CSVNGGAAMGETQYF.